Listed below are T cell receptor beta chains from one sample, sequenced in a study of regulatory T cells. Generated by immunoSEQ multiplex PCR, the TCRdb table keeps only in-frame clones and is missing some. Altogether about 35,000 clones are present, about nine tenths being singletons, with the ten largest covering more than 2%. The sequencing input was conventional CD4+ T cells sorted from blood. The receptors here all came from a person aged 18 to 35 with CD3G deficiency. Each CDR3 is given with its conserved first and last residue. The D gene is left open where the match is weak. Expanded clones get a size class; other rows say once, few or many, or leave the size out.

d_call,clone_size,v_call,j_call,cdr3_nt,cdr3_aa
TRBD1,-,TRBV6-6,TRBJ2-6,TGTGCCAGCAGTACCTCACAGGGGAAAGGGGCCAACGTCCTGACTTTC,CASSTSQGKGANVLTF
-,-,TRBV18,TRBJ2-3,TGTGCCAGCTCACCGTCTGGGGAAGATACGCAGTATTTT,CASSPSGEDTQYF
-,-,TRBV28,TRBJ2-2,TGTGCCAGCAGTCTCCAAACATCCCGGTGGACCGGGGAGCTGTTTTTT,CASSLQTSRWTGELFF
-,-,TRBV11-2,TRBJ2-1,TGTGCCAGCAGCTCAGGGTGGGCTAATGAGCAGTTCTTC,CASSSGWANEQFF
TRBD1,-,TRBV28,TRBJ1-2,TGTGCCAGCAGTCCACAGGGGTTCTATGGCTACACCTTC,CASSPQGFYGYTF
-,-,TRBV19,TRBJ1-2,TGTGCCAGTAGTATTGACCTGGGGACACAACTCTACACCTTC,CASSIDLGTQLYTF
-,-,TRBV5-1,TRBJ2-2,TGCGCCAGCAGCTTCGGAGGGAAGAACACCGGGGAGCTGTTTTTT,CASSFGGKNTGELFF
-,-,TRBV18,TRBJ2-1,TGTGCCAGCTCAGAGCTAGGGGTTGAGCAGTTCTTC,CASSELGVEQFF
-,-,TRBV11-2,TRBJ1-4,TGTGCCAGCAGCTTAGAAAACGGAAGAACTAATGAAAAACTGTTTTTT,CASSLENGRTNEKLFF
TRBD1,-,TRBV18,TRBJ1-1,TGTGCCAGCTCGCCGGGGGACAGAAACACTGAAGCTTTCTTT,CASSPGDRNTEAFF
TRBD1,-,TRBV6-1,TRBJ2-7,TGTGCCAGCAGTTTAGGGGGACAGTCCTACGAGCAGTACTTC,CASSLGGQSYEQYF
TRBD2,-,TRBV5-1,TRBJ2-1,TGCGCCAGCAGCTTGGTAACTAGCGGGGGTTCCTACAATGAGCAGTTCTTC,CASSLVTSGGSYNEQFF
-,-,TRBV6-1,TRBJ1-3,TGTGCCAGCAGTGAACGGCGCCAGTTTGCCACCATATATTTT,CASSERRQFATIYF
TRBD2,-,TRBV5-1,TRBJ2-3,TGCGCCAGCAGCTTGGGGCTAGCGGGGGGAGATACGCAGTATTTT,CASSLGLAGGDTQYF
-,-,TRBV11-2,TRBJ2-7,TGTGCCAGCAGCTTTGCAGGCCCCTCCGAGCAGTACTTC,CASSFAGPSEQYF
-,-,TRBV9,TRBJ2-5,TGTGCCAGCAGCGCGAAGGGCGGGGAAGAGACCCAGTACTTC,CASSAKGGEETQYF
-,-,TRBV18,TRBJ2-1,TGTGCCAGCTCAAGTCGCGGTAACAATGAGCAGTTCTTC,CASSSRGNNEQFF
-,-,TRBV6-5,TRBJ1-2,TGTGCCAGCACAAAGGGAAAGGACTATGGCTACACCTTC,CASTKGKDYGYTF
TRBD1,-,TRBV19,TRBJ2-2,TGTGCCAGTAGTCCGGACAGGGGACGAGGCACCGGGGAGCTGTTTTTT,CASSPDRGRGTGELFF
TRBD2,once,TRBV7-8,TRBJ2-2,TGTGCCAGCAGCAAAGGACTAGCGGGGAACACCGGGGAGCTGTTTTTT,CASSKGLAGNTGELFF
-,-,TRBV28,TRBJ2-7,TGTGCCAGCAGTTTTTGGTCAGGGGAGCAGTACTTC,CASSFWSGEQYF
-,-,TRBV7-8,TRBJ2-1,TGTGCCAGCAGCCTCAGACTAGCCAAAAGAGGGGGTAATGAGCAGTTCTTC,CASSLRLAKRGGNEQFF
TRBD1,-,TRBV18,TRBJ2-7,TGTGCCAGCTCACCCAACAGGGGCTACGAGCAGTACTTC,CASSPNRGYEQYF
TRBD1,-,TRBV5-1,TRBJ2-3,TGCGCCAGCAGCTTACGACAGGGGGAGGCAGATACGCAGTATTTT,CASSLRQGEADTQYF
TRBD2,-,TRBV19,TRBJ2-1,TGTGCCAGTAGTACTAGCGGGGGAATAAATGAGCAGTTCTTC,CASSTSGGINEQFF
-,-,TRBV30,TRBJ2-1,TGTGCCTGGAGTGTACGGGGATTTCAGCACAATGAGCAGTTCTTC,CAWSVRGFQHNEQFF
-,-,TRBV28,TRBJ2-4,TGTGCCAGCAGTCCGATTGACTTCGGGGCCAAAAACATTCAGTACTTC,CASSPIDFGAKNIQYF
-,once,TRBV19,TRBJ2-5,TGTGCCAGTAGTATAGTACGGGGGGCGACCCAGTACTTC,CASSIVRGATQYF
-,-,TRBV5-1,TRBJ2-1,TGCGCCAGCAGCCCGAGGGGGGGCCCCTACAATGAGCAGTTCTTC,CASSPRGGPYNEQFF